This is a list of T cell receptor beta chains from one sample in a study of OX40 agonist ivuxolimab in advanced cancers. Measured with immunoSEQ multiplex PCR; TCRdb has only the in-frame clones, and not every one. The repertoire holds approximately 35,000 clones, with around 80% as singletons. The source material was CD4+ or CD8+ T cells sorted from blood, sampled in a trial of the OX40 agonist ivuxolimab. The origin of the receptors is an adult with an advanced solid tumor such as melanoma, head and neck, liver or kidney cancer. CDR3s include the opening cysteine and the closing phenylalanine or tryptophan.

V	J	CDR3
TRBV2	TRBJ2-1	CASKKSGVFYNEQFF
TRBV28	TRBJ2-3	CASSFLQGTDTQYF
TRBV10-3	TRBJ1-5	CAISEGGIHSNQPQHF
TRBV28	NA	CASSPPDRFGEQYF
TRBV6-1	TRBJ2-3	CASSGTSGGADTQYF
TRBV5-4	TRBJ1-2	CASSSDRGEFYGYTF
TRBV11-2	TRBJ1-1	CASSLQGNTEAFF
TRBV6-5	TRBJ2-3	CASSYSETGTYDTQYF
TRBV7-7	TRBJ2-7	CASSADQGISEQYF
TRBV6-5	TRBJ1-3	CASSYAGRVAGNTIYF
TRBV7-8	TRBJ2-3	CASSPMTAVDMDTQYF
TRBV5-1	TRBJ1-1	CASSPQSNEAFF
TRBV28	TRBJ1-5	CASRSGQGLGPSNQPQHF
TRBV27	TRBJ2-5	CASSLYSKTQYF
TRBV19	TRBJ1-3	CASSIQGAGRNTIYF
TRBV10-3	TRBJ1-1	CAINGQGAGTEAFF